This TCR beta chain was found in a study of technical replicates of blood from several donors. The data were produced by immunoSEQ multiplex PCR, yet TCRdb's version contains in-frame clones alone and is incomplete. The sample has 100,000 or so clones, around 96% seen once. The sample holds one count of this clone. V lost 2 bases to trimming and J lost 5 bases; unmatched junction nucleotides: 3. CDR3 length: 13 amino acids. The germline gives CDR1 MNHEY, CDR2 SVGAGI. The V call is TRBV6-5, the J call TRBJ2-7; 7 bases are shared with TRBD1. Sequencing was performed on T cells isolated from PBMCs. The TCR originated in a human donor in good health. The CDR3 protein is CASSYAGGDEQYF. CDR3 sequence (DNA): TGTGCCAGCAGTTACGCAGGGGGAGACGAGCAGTACTTC.